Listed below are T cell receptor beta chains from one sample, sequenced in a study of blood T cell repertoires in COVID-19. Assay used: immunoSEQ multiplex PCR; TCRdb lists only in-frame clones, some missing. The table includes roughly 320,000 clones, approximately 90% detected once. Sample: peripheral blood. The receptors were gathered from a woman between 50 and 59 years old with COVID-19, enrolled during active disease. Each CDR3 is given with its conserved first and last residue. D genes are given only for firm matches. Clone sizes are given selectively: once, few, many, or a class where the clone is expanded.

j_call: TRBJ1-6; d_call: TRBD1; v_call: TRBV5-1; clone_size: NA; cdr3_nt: TGCGCCAGCAGGCGGACAGGAAGCAATTCACCCCTCCACTTT; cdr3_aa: CASRRTGSNSPLHF
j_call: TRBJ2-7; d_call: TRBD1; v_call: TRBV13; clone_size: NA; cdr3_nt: TGTGCCAGCAGCCAACGGACAGGGAAGCAGCCCAAGTACTTC; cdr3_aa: CASSQRTGKQPKYF
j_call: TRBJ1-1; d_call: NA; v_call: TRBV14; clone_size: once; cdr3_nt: TGTGCCAGCAGCCACAGGGGTGAAGCTTTCTTT; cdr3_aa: CASSHRGEAFF
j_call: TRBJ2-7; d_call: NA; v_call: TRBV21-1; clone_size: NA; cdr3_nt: TGTGCCAGCAGCAAAGAAAGAACTAGCGGACACTACGAGCAGTACTTC; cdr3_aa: CASSKERTSGHYEQYF
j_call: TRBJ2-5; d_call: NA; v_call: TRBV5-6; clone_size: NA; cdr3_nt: TGTGCCAGCAGCCCTGAGACGGGGAGACAAGAGACCCAGTACTTC; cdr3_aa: CASSPETGRQETQYF
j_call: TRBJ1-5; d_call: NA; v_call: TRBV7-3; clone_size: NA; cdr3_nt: TGTGCCAGCAGCCCTCTCGGTGGTAATCAGCCCCAGCATTTT; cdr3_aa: CASSPLGGNQPQHF
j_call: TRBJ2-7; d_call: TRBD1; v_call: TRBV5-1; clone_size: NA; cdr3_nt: TGCGCCAGCAGCTTACAGGGGGCCTCCTACGAGCAGTACTTC; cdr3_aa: CASSLQGASYEQYF
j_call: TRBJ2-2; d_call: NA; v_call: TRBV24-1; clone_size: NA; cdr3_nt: TGTGCCACCAGTGACCCCGGGAAGGTCGGGGAGCTGTTTTTT; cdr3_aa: CATSDPGKVGELFF
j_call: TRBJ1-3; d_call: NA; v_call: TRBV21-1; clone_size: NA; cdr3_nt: TGTGCCAGCAGCAAAGGGTCCCGCCCCAAGGGGGGAAACACCATATATTTT; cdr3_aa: CASSKGSRPKGGNTIYF
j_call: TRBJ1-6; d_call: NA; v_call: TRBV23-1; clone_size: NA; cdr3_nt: TGCGCCAGCAGTCGGGGCAGGATTAGCTCACCCCTCCACTTT; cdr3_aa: CASSRGRISSPLHF
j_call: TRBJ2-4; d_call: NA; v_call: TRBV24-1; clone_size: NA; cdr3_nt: TGTGCCACCAGTGATTGGGGGCGCATTCAGTACTTC; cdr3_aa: CATSDWGRIQYF
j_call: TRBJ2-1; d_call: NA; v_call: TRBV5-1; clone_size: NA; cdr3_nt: TGCGCCAGCAGCTTAATTAGGAGCTCCTACAATGAGCAGTTCTTC; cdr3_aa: CASSLIRSSYNEQFF
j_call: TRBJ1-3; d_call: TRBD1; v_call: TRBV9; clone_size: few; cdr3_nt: TGTGCCAGCAGCGCACCAAGACAGGGCTTGGAAAACACCATATATTTT; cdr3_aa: CASSAPRQGLENTIYF
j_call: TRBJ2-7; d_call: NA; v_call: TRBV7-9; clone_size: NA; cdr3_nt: TGTGCCAGCAGCCTCCTCGGGGGTTCCGAGCAGTACTTC; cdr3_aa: CASSLLGGSEQYF
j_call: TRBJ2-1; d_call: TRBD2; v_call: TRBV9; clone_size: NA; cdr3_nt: TGTGCCAGCAGCGTAGCAGGACTAGCGGACTACAATGAGCAGTTCTTC; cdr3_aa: CASSVAGLADYNEQFF
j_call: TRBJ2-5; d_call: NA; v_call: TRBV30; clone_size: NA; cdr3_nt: TGTGCCTGGAGTGTTTCCCGAGACAGGTACCAAGAGACCCAGTACTTC; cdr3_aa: CAWSVSRDRYQETQYF
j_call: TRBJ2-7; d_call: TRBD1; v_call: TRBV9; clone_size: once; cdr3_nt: TGTGCCAGCACGACAGGGCGTTCTTCCTACGAGCAGTACTTC; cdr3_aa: CASTTGRSSYEQYF
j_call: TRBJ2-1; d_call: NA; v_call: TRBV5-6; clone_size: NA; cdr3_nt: TGTGCCAGCAGCTTGTTGAGCTATGAGCAGTTCTTC; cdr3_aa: CASSLLSYEQFF
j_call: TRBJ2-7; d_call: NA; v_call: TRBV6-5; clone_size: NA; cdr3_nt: TGTGCCAGCAGTTACTCGAAAGTAGCGGACGAGCAGTACTTC; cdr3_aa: CASSYSKVADEQYF
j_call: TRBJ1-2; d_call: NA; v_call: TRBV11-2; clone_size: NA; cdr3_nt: TGTGCCAGCAGGGTCGGGGGTGGTTCTTTCGGCTACACCTTC; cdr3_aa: CASRVGGGSFGYTF
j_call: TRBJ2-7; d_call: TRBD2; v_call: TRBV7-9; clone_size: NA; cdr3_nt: TGTGCCAGCAGCTTAGTAGCGGGAGGGGTCTACGAGCAGTACTTC; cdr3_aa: CASSLVAGGVYEQYF
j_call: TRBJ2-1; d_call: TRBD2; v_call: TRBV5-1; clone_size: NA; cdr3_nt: TGCGCCAGCAGCTCCCGACTAGCTCCCAATGAGCAGTTCTTC; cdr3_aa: CASSSRLAPNEQFF
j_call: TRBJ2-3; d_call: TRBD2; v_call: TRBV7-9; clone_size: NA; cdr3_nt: TGTGCCAGCAGCCATTCCGGGGGAGGGCCCACAGATACGCAGTATTTT; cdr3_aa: CASSHSGGGPTDTQYF
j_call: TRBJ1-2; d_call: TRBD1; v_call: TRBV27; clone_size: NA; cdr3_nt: TGTGCCAGCAGCTCAGGGGGCTATGGCTACACCTTC; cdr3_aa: CASSSGGYGYTF